This T cell receptor (beta chain) was profiled in a study of blood T cell repertoires in COVID-19. Libraries were prepared by immunoSEQ multiplex PCR; TCRdb keeps only in-frame clonotypes and omits some of them. The sample has approximately 250,000 clones, roughly 89% seen once. V was pared by 1 base and J by 2 bases, with 2 bases of the junction left unmatched. The germline CDR1 and CDR2 sequences are MGHDK and SYGVNS. This CDR3 has 16 amino acids. Grouping used clinical history reported by participants in a survey and questionnaire. This clonotype was sampled from a woman aged 25 to 39 who had recovered from COVID-19. The rearrangement joins TRBV25-1 to TRBJ2-6; TRBD1 matches 7 bases. Input material: PBMCs or T cells enriched from blood (not recorded which). The CDR3 reads CASSESQGAGANVLTF. In nucleotides, the CDR3 is TGTGCCAGCAGTGAATCCCAGGGGGCTGGGGCCAACGTCCTGACTTTC. The complete variable domain, with remaining parts taken from reference TRBV25-1 and TRBJ2-6, reads EADIYQTPRYLVIGTGKKITLECSQTMGHDKMYWYQQDPGMELHLIHYSYGVNSTEKGDLSSESTVSRIRTEHFPLTLESARPSHTSQYLCASSESQGAGANVLTFGAGSRLTVL.